The sequence of this T cell receptor beta chain was determined in a study of blood T cell repertoires in COVID-19. The table came from immunoSEQ multiplex PCR; TCRdb's copy has only in-frame clones and leaves some out. The table includes some 45,000 clones, roughly 76% detected once. This CDR3 comprises 15 residues. Trimming shortened V by 1 base and J by 6 bases, and 15 bases separated the two germline ends. CDR1 is MNHNS and CDR2 is SASEGT in the germline V gene. This chain links TRBV6-1 with TRBJ1-2; the D is unclear. This receptor was taken from a man in his 70s with active or convalescent COVID-19. Sequencing input: peripheral blood. The DNA for the CDR3 is TGTGCCAGCAGTGAAGTAAATGAGGGAAGCAATGGCTACACCTTC. It specifies CASSEVNEGSNGYTF.